A single sample is the source of the 23 T cell receptor beta chains below, sequenced in a study of CD8 T cells in Susac syndrome. Reverse transcription of about 0.5 to 1 ug RNA was performed with random hexamers. TCRdb independently ran MiXCR on the immunoSEQ multiplex PCR reads; one entry per CDR3 protein. The data show 100,000 to 150,000 distinct CDR3 sequences, roughly 93% seen once. The sample was CD8+ T cells from PBMCs. The source is a human donor with multiple sclerosis.

This CDR3 reads CRGADEQYV. CDR3 bases: TGCAGGGGGGCAGACGAGCAGTACGTC. V usage is TRBV21-1 and J usage is TRBJ2-7; the table's TRBD1 call for D was not verified on the DNA. TRBV21-1 is termed a pseudogene. The CDR3 totals 9 residues.

J is TRBJ2-3 and V is TRBV3-1, with D maybe TRBD2 (5 bases). This CDR3 region has 16 residues. The germline V and J ends were trimmed by 0 bases and 6 bases, with 16 bases remaining between them. CDR1 is LGHDT and CDR2 is YNNKEL in the germline V gene (reference sequence). The CDR3 region is CASSQDEGFPGDTQYF. The CDR3 bases are TGTGCCAGCAGCCAAGATGAAGGTTTCCCGGGGGATACGCAGTATTTT.

The CDR3, as DNA: TGTGCCAGCAGCCCAAGGGGGGGACTGAACACCGGGGAGCTGTTTTTT. Residues: CASSPRGGLNTGELFF. The chain combines TRBV9 with TRBJ2-2; D is perhaps TRBD2 (7 bases). CDR3 length: 16 residues. CDR1 is SGDLS and CDR2 is YYNGEE in the germline V gene. V lost 4 bases, J lost 1 base, and 14 bases lay in between.

J is TRBJ2-5 and V is TRBV10-3, with a tentative D call TRBD1 (5 bases). This CDR3 has 13 amino acids. Germline V gene lookup returns CDR1 ENHRY and CDR2 SYGVKD. Trimming removed 3 bases at V and 5 bases at J, with 10 bases between. The CDR3 DNA sequence: TGTGCCATCAGTGACGACAGTTTCGAGACCCAGTACTTC. Amino acids: CAISDDSFETQYF.

The V gene is TRBV9, the J gene TRBJ2-5; 8 nucleotides align to TRBD2. Trimming at V came to 0 bases and at J to 4 bases, leaving 8 bases not matched to a gene. Germline V gene data show CDR1 as SGDLS and CDR2 as YYNGEE. CDR3 size: 16 residues. CDR3 sequence (DNA): TGTGCCAGCAGCGTAGATCCAGCGGGAGTAGGAGAGACCCAGTACTTC. Its translation: CASSVDPAGVGETQYF.

This chain joins TRBV19 and TRBJ2-7; D possibly corresponds to TRBD1 (5 bases). This CDR3 has 15 residues. V lost 1 base to trimming and J lost 1 base, with 11 bases between them. Germline assignment: CDR1 LNHDA and CDR2 SQIVND (reference sequence). The CDR3 is CASSIAGSPSYEQYV. In nucleotides, the CDR3 is TGTGCCAGTAGTATAGCAGGGTCCCCTTCCTACGAGCAGTACGTC.

The chain carries TRBV14 and TRBJ2-2; D remains unclear. Germline values: CDR1 SGHDN, CDR2 FVKESK. With 8 bases removed from V and 1 base from J, the gap between germline ends came to 11 bases. This CDR3 has 14 amino acids. Here the CDR3 reads CASVLILNTGELFF. In DNA form, the CDR3 reads TGTGCCAGCGTCCTGATTTTGAACACCGGGGAGCTGTTTTTT. Combining the CDR3 with reference TRBV14 and TRBJ2-2 gives the whole variable domain EAGVTQFPSHSVIEKGQTVTLRCDPISGHDNLYWYRRVMGKEIKFLLHFVKESKQDESGMPNNRFLAERTGGTYSTLKVQPAELEDSGVYFCASVLILNTGELFFGEGSRLTVL.

This clonotype occurred a few times. V and J are TRBV6-1 and TRBJ2-5; TRBD2 matches 9 bases. This CDR3 region has 15 residues. Per the germline V gene, CDR1 is MNHNS and CDR2 is SASEGT. Unmatched junction bases numbered 8, after V lost 5 bases and J lost 4 bases. The CDR3 DNA follows: TGTGCCAGCAGTCTGACTAGCGGCGGAGGAGAGACCCAGTACTTC. This encodes CASSLTSGGGETQYF.

The gene calls are TRBV30 and TRBJ2-2; D could derive from TRBD1 or TRBD2 (6 bases each). This CDR3 has 14 amino acids. The germline gives CDR1 GTSNPN, CDR2 SVGIG (reference sequence). The V and J ends lost 5 bases and 1 base respectively, with 11 bases between them. Here the CDR3 reads CAWDGGWNTGELFF. CDR3 bases: TGTGCCTGGGACGGGGGCTGGAACACCGGGGAGCTGTTTTTT.

The chain carries TRBV12-3 or TRBV12-4 and TRBJ1-4; 8 nucleotides align to TRBD1. Trimming removed 5 bases from V and 4 bases from J; junction bases left unmatched: 9. This CDR3 has 16 amino acids. The chain's CDR3 is CASSRTGLQRNEKLFF. The CDR3 DNA follows: TGTGCCAGCAGTAGGACAGGGCTGCAACGTAATGAAAAACTGTTTTTT.

The chain is built from TRBV12-3 or TRBV12-4 and TRBJ2-5; 11 bases map to TRBD1. V lost 3 bases and J lost 3; bases outside the gene matches: 3. CDR3 length equals 15 residues. Here the CDR3 DNA reads TGTGCCAGCAGTTTCCCGGGACAGGGGGAAGAGACCCAGTACTTC. The encoded protein is CASSFPGQGEETQYF.

V and J are TRBV12-3 or TRBV12-4 and TRBJ2-3; TRBD2 matches 11 bases. The trim removed 4 bases at V and 4 bases at J, leaving 4 bases unmatched. The CDR3 is made up of 15 amino acids. This CDR3 reads CASSSTSGASDTQYF. The CDR3 coding sequence is TGTGCCAGCAGTTCGACTAGCGGGGCATCAGATACGCAGTATTTT.

V and J are TRBV9 and TRBJ2-1; D remains unclear. V was pared by 4 bases and J by 5 bases, with 7 bases between. The CDR3 spans 12 residues. Germline V lookup: CDR1 SGDLS, CDR2 YYNGEE. The chain's CDR3 is CASSFYDNEQFF. The CDR3 bases are TGTGCCAGCAGCTTTTATGACAATGAGCAGTTCTTC.

This clonotype was seen only a few times. V gene TRBV27 combines with J gene TRBJ1-5; tentatively, D is TRBD1 (5 bases). The V end lost 3 bases, the J end lost 0 bases, and 9 bases lay between the germline ends. CDR3 length equals 15 residues. The germline V gene has CDR1 MNHEY and CDR2 SMNVEV (reference sequence). CDR3 sequence (DNA): TGTGCCAGCAGTTTGGGACGTTATAGCAATCAGCCCCAGCATTTT. Encoded protein: CASSLGRYSNQPQHF.

The chain links TRBV27 to TRBJ2-3; 10 positions agree with TRBD2. CDR3 length: 16 amino acids. Per germline, CDR1 MNHEY and CDR2 SMNVEV (reference sequence). The J segment lost 6 bases and the V segment lost 2 bases, leaving 8 bases of the junction unmatched. The CDR3 nucleotides read TGTGCCAGCAGTTTAAAGCGGGGGGGCCAGAGGGATACGCAGTATTTT. Its protein is CASSLKRGGQRDTQYF.

V usage is TRBV13 and J usage is TRBJ1-5; the D gene is possibly TRBD1 (5 bases). Germline assignment: CDR1 PRHDT and CDR2 FYEKMQ (reference sequence). The CDR3 is 14 amino acids. Trimming removed 5 bases at V and 6 bases at J, with 14 bases between. The chain's CDR3 is CASSPRGGVQPQHF. DNA of the CDR3: TGTGCCAGCAGCCCGCGCGGGGGGGTTCAGCCCCAGCATTTT.

The V and J genes are TRBV27 and TRBJ2-1; D assignment may be TRBD1 or TRBD2 (5 bases each). The CDR3 runs 15 residues. Between the trimmed V and J ends, which lost 5 bases and 4 bases, there was a span of 15 bases. In germline, CDR1 is MNHEY, CDR2 SMNVEV (reference sequence). In nucleotides, the CDR3 is TGTGCCAGCAGTCCGACCGGGGCGCTATACAATGAGCAGTTCTTC. Protein: CASSPTGALYNEQFF.

The chain has TRBV28 and TRBJ1-5; 9 positions agree with TRBD1. There are 16 residues in the CDR3. Germline trimming cut 6 bases from V and 9 bases from J; bases unmatched to any gene: 15. CDR1 and CDR2 from the germline V gene are MDHEN and SYDVKM. This CDR3 reads CASRRFGQGTAWPQHF. DNA of the CDR3: TGTGCCAGCAGACGTTTCGGACAGGGGACGGCTTGGCCCCAGCATTTT.

This sequence joins TRBV24-1 and TRBJ2-5, with a possible D match to TRBD2 (6 bases). The CDR3 length is 12 residues. Trimming removed 5 bases from V and 7 bases from J, with 10 bases in between. Germline CDR1 KGHDR, CDR2 SFDVKD. CDR3 DNA sequence: TGTGCCACCAGTGGAGGGACTGGGACCCAGTACTTC. This gives the protein CATSGGTGTQYF.

For the CDR3, the DNA is TGCAGTGCCAACGAGGAGGAGGGAATCACCGGGGAGCTGTTTTTT. This sequence encodes CSANEEEGITGELFF. This sequence joins TRBV20-1 and TRBJ2-2; possible D gene TRBD2, 6 bases. The V gene lost 6 bases and the J gene lost 4 bases, with 18 bases spanning the gap. The CDR3 loop spans 15 amino acids. Germline V lookup: CDR1 DFQATT, CDR2 SNEGSKA (reference sequence).

The CDR3 here is CASSIAATGSQPQHF. The CDR3 region has the DNA TGTGCCAGTAGTATAGCAGCGACAGGGAGTCAGCCCCAGCATTTT. This chain joins TRBV19 and TRBJ1-5; 7 positions match TRBD1. CDR1 and CDR2 (germline): LNHDA, SQIVND (reference sequence). This CDR3 contains 15 residues. Trimming took 1 base from V and 6 from J; bases not matched to a gene: 6.

V is TRBV11-1 and J is TRBJ2-4; a possible D gene is TRBD1 (6 bases). Trimming removed 5 bases at V and 0 bases at J, with 14 bases between. The CDR3 extends over 16 amino acids. Looked up from germline, CDR1 is SGHAT and CDR2 is FQDESV (reference sequence). CDR3 sequence reads: CASSPTGWRAKNIQYF. For the CDR3, the DNA is TGTGCCAGCAGCCCCACAGGGTGGCGAGCCAAAAACATTCAGTACTTC.

Comments on this clonotype: It is unclear where the CDR3 begins or ends on the DNA, so no DNA is shown, and the CDR3 is as TCRdb lists it. The rearrangement links TRBV23-1 to TRBJ2-2; the table gives TRBD1 as D, unverified against the DNA. TRBV23-1 is designated an ORF whose function remains uncertain. Ends included, the CDR3 has 22 residues. The CDR3 is CASPQGAVLGEGHVRTPGSCFF.